What follows is one T cell receptor beta chain and its context. What it recognizes is unknown. This specimen includes other DNA sequences encoding the same CDR3. This entry belongs to a study of OX40 agonist ivuxolimab in advanced cancers. CDR1 is SEHNR, CDR2 FQNEAQ, per germline (reference sequence). CDR3 length: 15 residues. The V end lost 1 base, the J end lost 0 bases, and 6 bases lay between the germline ends. Repertoires were generated with immunoSEQ multiplex PCR, while TCRdb's copy carries only in-frame clones and drops some. There are about 100,000 clones in the sample; around nine tenths occur only once, and less than 1% lies in the top ten. Study findings and constraints: Among the nonresponders, some also had low normalized T-cell clonal expansion.

The clonotype was recovered from an adult with an advanced solid tumor such as melanoma, head and neck, liver or kidney cancer. Sample: CD4+ or CD8+ T cells sorted from blood, taken in a trial of the OX40 agonist ivuxolimab. This rearrangement joins TRBV7-9 to TRBJ1-4; no clear D gene. Here the CDR3 DNA reads TGTGCCAGCAGCTTAGTGGGAGCAACTAATGAAAAACTGTTTTTT. Encoded protein: CASSLVGATNEKLFF.